The present TCR beta chain was sequenced within a study of beta chain features in type 1 diabetes. Points from the study as a whole: With patients and controls alike, PCR might favor shorter templates to an equal degree.

Trimming removed 4 bases at V and 1 base at J, with 13 bases between. This CDR3 region has 14 residues. Germline CDR1 and CDR2: SQVTM and ANQGSEA. Sorting of CD4+ naive, central memory, regulatory and stem cell-like memory cells was performed via CD45RO/CCR7/CD25/CD127/CD95/CD27. The purity of all sorted populations exceeded 95%. The isolated RNA, all of it, was reverse transcribed, so expressed TCRB transcripts were what got sequenced. Sequencing used immunoSEQ multiplex PCR; TCRdb keeps in-frame clones, though not all of them. Of fewer than 500,000 clones in the sample, 11% to 15% were seen once. The table lists this clone with a few counts. What it binds is unknown.

The chain employs TRBV29-1 and TRBJ1-1; a weak D match, TRBD1 (5 bases). This sequence was found in a man aged 25-45 years in good health. Sequencing used naive CD4+ T cells from blood. CDR3 protein: CSVVRTGTNTEAFF. CDR3 coding DNA: TGCAGCGTTGTTCGGACGGGGACGAACACTGAAGCTTTCTTT. Together with reference TRBV29-1 and TRBJ1-1, the CDR3 gives the full variable domain: SAVISQKPSRDICQRGTSLTIQCQVDSQVTMMFWYRQQPGQSLTLIATANQGSEATYESGFVIDKFPISRPNLTFSTLTVSNMSPEDSSIYLCSVVRTGTNTEAFFGQGTRLTVV.